A single sample gave rise to the 15 T cell receptor beta chains below, sequenced in a study of glioma-infiltrating T cells. Amplification of TCR alpha and beta CDR3 regions from RNA used iRepertoire nested multiplex PCR. A single record per CDR3 protein comes from TCRdb applying MiXCR to the multiplex PCR reads. The data show more than 100,000 distinct CDR3 sequences, around 28% seen once. Sequencing was done on a sample of glioma tissue, nonneoplastic brain tissue, or PBMCs (not recorded which). Source of these receptors: a human donor with low-grade glioma or glioblastoma, undergoing nonglioma brain surgery, or in good health (not recorded which).

This clonotype occurred once. The chain has TRBV9 and TRBJ2-1, with 8 positions matching TRBD2. Losses at the gene ends were 4 bases for V and 7 bases for J; bases not matched to a gene: 13. This CDR3 spans 16 amino acids. In germline, CDR1 is SGDLS, CDR2 YYNGEE. The CDR3 DNA reads TGTGCCAGCAGCCTATTGGGGACTAGATCGGGTAATGAGCAGTTCTTC. Its translation is CASSLLGTRSGNEQFF. The variable domain in full, with the rest retrieved from reference TRBV9 and TRBJ2-1, is DSGVTQTPKHLITATGQRVTLRCSPRSGDLSVYWYQQSLDQGLQFLIQYYNGEERAKGNILERFSAQQFPDLHSELNLSSLELGDSALYFCASSLLGTRSGNEQFFGPGTRLTVL.

About this clonotype itself: A much larger clone is a single base away; this may be a read error. No conserved phenylalanine or tryptophan ends this CDR3, so it is likely a read error. The chain combines TRBV4-2 with TRBJ2-7; a weak D match, TRBD1 (5 bases). Germline V lookup: CDR1 LGHNA, CDR2 YNFKEQ. CDR3 size: 14 residues. The V and J ends lost 6 bases and 2 bases respectively, with 14 bases between them. CDR3 in amino acids: CASRPGGRAYEQYL. CDR3 nucleotide sequence: TGTGCCAGCAGGCCCGGCGGCAGGGCCTACGAGCAGTACCTC.

In this sample, this clonotype turned up a few times. V and J are TRBV18 and TRBJ2-3, with 8 bases that match TRBD2. Germline trimming cut 4 bases from V and 3 bases from J; bases unmatched to any gene: 3. CDR1 and CDR2 (germline): KGHSH, LQKENI. This CDR3 region has 14 residues. The chain's CDR3 is CASSLRLATDTQYF. Written as DNA, the CDR3 is TGTGCCAGCTCACTACGACTAGCGACAGATACGCAGTATTTT.

CDR3 loop: CASSQGQGGKHEQFF. The DNA for the CDR3 is TGTGCCAGTAGCCAGGGACAGGGAGGGAAGCATGAGCAGTTCTTC. The gene calls are TRBV19 and TRBJ2-1, with 9 bases aligning to TRBD1. Germline loops: CDR1 LNHDA, CDR2 SQIVND (reference sequence). The CDR3 covers 15 residues. Trimming took 6 bases from V and 8 from J; bases not matched to a gene: 11.

This clonotype was counted between two and nine times. Just one base apart from a much larger clone, this may be a read error. The gene calls are TRBV28 and TRBJ1-1, with TRBD1 as a possible D gene (5 bases). Per germline, CDR1 MDHEN and CDR2 SYDVKM. CDR3 length: 13 amino acids. The CDR3 sequence: CASSFGGNTEALF. CDR3 DNA sequence: TGTGCCAGCAGTTTTGGGGGAAACACTGAAGCTCTCTTT.

The chain couples TRBV5-6 to TRBJ2-6; D call uncertain. The CDR3 length is 17 residues. Germline V gene sequence: CDR1 SGHDT, CDR2 YYEEEE. V lost 0 bases, J lost 0 bases, and 10 bases lay in between. The CDR3: CASSLEGPPSGANVLTF. The CDR3 DNA reads TGTGCCAGCAGCTTGGAAGGGCCGCCCTCTGGGGCCAACGTCCTGACTTTC.

The table lists this clonotype with many counts. The gene calls are TRBV4-3 and TRBJ2-1; D is unclear. Per germline, CDR1 LGHNA and CDR2 YSLEER. The CDR3 has 14 residues. The V end lost 3 bases, the J end lost 0 bases, and 6 bases lay between the germline ends. The CDR3 DNA sequence: TGCGCCAGCAGCCATGGGATCTCCTACAATGAGCAGTTCTTC. Translating it yields CASSHGISYNEQFF.

In this sample, this clonotype turned up many times. The V call is TRBV6-6, the J call TRBJ1-5; D is undetermined. This CDR3 has 13 residues. The V end lost 2 bases, the J end lost 1 base, and 3 bases lay between the germline ends. Germline V gives CDR1 MNHNY, CDR2 SVGAGI (reference sequence). The CDR3 DNA is TGTGCCAGCAGTTACGGGAGCAATCAGCCCCAGCATTTT. This codes for CASSYGSNQPQHF.

This clonotype was seen at least ten times. The chain links TRBV6-1 to TRBJ1-1, with D maybe TRBD1 (5 bases). Germline CDR1 and CDR2: MNHNS and SASEGT. This CDR3 has 18 residues. Trimming stripped 6 bases from V and 1 base from J, with 24 bases between. The CDR3 loop is CASSLRFRDPPSNTEAFF. DNA of the CDR3: TGTGCCAGCAGCCTGCGATTCCGGGACCCTCCCTCGAACACTGAAGCTTTCTTT.

Regarding this clonotype: A read error may explain this, as a much larger clone is one base away. V gene TRBV3-1 combines with J gene TRBJ2-3, with D hard to call. Germline V lookup: CDR1 LGHDT, CDR2 YNNKEL (reference sequence). The CDR3 extends over 11 amino acids. Written as DNA, the CDR3 is TGTGCCAGCCAAAACACAAATACGCAGTATTTT. It specifies CASQNTNTQYF.

There are many counts of this clonotype. This chain joins TRBV7-2 and TRBJ1-5; tentatively, D is TRBD1 (6 bases). Germline V lookup: CDR1 SGHTA, CDR2 FQGNSA. Trimming took 6 bases from V and 3 from J, leaving 18 bases between them. The CDR3 loop spans 16 amino acids. The CDR3 region has the DNA TGTGCCAGCAGTTCCCAGCCCCAGGGGCACAATCAGCCCCAGCATTTT. This codes for CASSSQPQGHNQPQHF.

Concerning this clonotype itself: This may stem from a read error, because a much larger clone lies one nucleotide away. The V and J genes are TRBV18 and TRBJ2-1; 7 bases fit TRBD1. V shed 4 bases and J 2 bases; nucleotides not matched to a gene: 8. This CDR3 is built from 16 residues. Germline loops: CDR1 KGHSH, CDR2 LQKENI. The CDR3 sequence is CASSRSRQGTYNEQFF. The DNA of the CDR3 is TGTGCCAGCTCACGATCTCGACAGGGAACCTACAATGAGCAGTTCTTC.

The chain links TRBV10-3 to TRBJ2-7; 8 bases are a match to TRBD1. Germline V gene data show CDR1 as ENHRY and CDR2 as SYGVKD. The trim removed 7 bases at V and 6 bases at J, leaving 8 bases unmatched. CDR3 length: 13 amino acids. CDR3 sequence: CAIKEQGALEQYF. CDR3 bases: TGTGCCATCAAAGAGCAGGGGGCACTCGAGCAGTACTTC.

In this sample, this clonotype turned up many times. The CDR3 nucleotides are TGTGCCAGCAGTATTGGGCAGGGAGACCATCAGCCCCAGCATTTT. This gives the protein CASSIGQGDHQPQHF. This chain links TRBV28 with TRBJ1-5; D perhaps matches TRBD1 (5 bases). Germline CDR1 reads MDHEN; CDR2 reads SYDVKM. The CDR3 sequence is 15 residues long. V was shortened by 5 bases and J by 5 bases, with 16 bases between the two germline ends. The full variable domain, with the rest looked up from reference TRBV28 and TRBJ1-5, is DVKVTQSSRYLVKRTGEKVFLECVQDMDHENMFWYRQDPGLGLRLIYFSYDVKMKEKGDIPEGYSVSREKKERFSLILESASTNQTSMYLCASSIGQGDHQPQHFGDGTRLSIL.

Comments on this clonotype: Being one base from a much bigger clone, this may be a read error. CDR3 loop: CSARPNQGTQYF. Written as DNA, the CDR3 is TGCAGTGCTAGGCCGAACCAAGGGACCCAGTACTTC. This chain connects TRBV20-1 to TRBJ2-5; D uncertain. The CDR3 has 12 amino acids. Germline V gives CDR1 DFQATT, CDR2 SNEGSKA (reference sequence).